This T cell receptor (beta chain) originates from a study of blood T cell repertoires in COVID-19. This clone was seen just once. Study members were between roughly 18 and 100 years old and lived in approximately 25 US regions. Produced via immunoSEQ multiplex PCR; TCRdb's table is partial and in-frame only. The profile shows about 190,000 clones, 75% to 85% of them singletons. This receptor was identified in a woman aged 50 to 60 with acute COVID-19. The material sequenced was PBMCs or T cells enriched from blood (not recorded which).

The CDR3 coding sequence is TGCAGTGCTAGAGAGGGGAGGGAACTGTTTTTT. Translation: CSAREGRELFF. J is TRBJ1-4 and V is TRBV20-1; D gene uncertain. The germline V and J ends were trimmed by 0 bases and 12 bases, with 8 bases remaining between them. The germline CDR1 and CDR2 sequences are DFQATT and SNEGSKA (reference sequence). There are 11 residues in the CDR3.